This T cell receptor (beta chain) originates from a study of shared clonotypes between healthy human individuals (dated by TCRdb to 2018 to 2020). Study-wide context: The cohort included three men and a couple of women between 18 and 49 years of age. To increase sequencing depth and limit assay-specific biases, TCR repertoire library preparation and sequencing were carried out by different laboratories using diverse techniques. The study deeply sequenced blood TCR repertoires of 5 or 6 healthy adults to estimate repertoire size and the extent of clonotype sharing between individuals. Each donor's leukapheresis produced roughly between roughly 0.85 and 10 billion PBMCs. For each donor, three plates each were used for CD4 naive and CD4 memory, two plates were used for CD8 naive, and one plate was used for CD8 memory.

CD8 naive samples consisted of CD45RO-negative cells that were positively selected for CCR7, yielding a CD45RA+CCR7+ population without TemRA cells. The donors were healthy, HIV-negative adults with no recently reported acute infections or vaccinations. All donors were Caucasian adults living in Nashville, Tennessee, USA. Blood was obtained by leukapheresis, after which PBMCs were separated by Ficoll-Histopaque density gradient centrifugation and cryopreserved in liquid nitrogen vapor phase. Purity and quantity of every magnetically sorted T cell population were checked by analytical flow cytometry. Each sorted fraction had its genomic DNA isolated and then quantified by UV absorbance on a Nanodrop 2000c. On this clone itself: The target of this receptor is not known. No much larger clone is present one base from it, and per-base qualities are unavailable.

V and J are truncated by 4 bases and 7 bases respectively, leaving an intervening sequence of 17 bases. CDR1 is given as SEHNR and CDR2 as FQNEAQ, both from the germline V gene (reference sequence). From cysteine to phenylalanine, the CDR3 is 14 amino acids long. Of the read, only the CDR3 DNA is kept; its 42 bases are in frame from base 1. Using the deep immunoSEQ assay, multiplex PCR amplified TCR CDR3 regions from genomic DNA. Extracted genomic DNA from each cell subset was spread evenly across all wells of several immunoSEQ 96-well plates, with each plate serving as a replicate. For sorted subsets, approximately 190 ng genomic DNA, equal to about 30,000 T cell genomes, was loaded into each replicate PCR. The purified libraries were quantified using a Qubit 3.0 fluorometer, sized with a Bioanalyzer 2100, and then quantified again using the KAPA Library Quantification kit. A separate single-read 150-cycle Illumina NextSeq 550 flow cell was used to sequence each immunoSEQ 96-well plate. In the authors' own workflow: Because only junctional sequences without quality scores were contained in the immunoSEQ output, filtering matching that applied to full-length reads could not be performed. To assign V/J genes and CDR3, sequences were annotated using PyIR, a Python wrapper for IgBLAST v1.9, with IMGT germline references. Reads were removed for weak V/J assignments (E-value above 1e-6), missing CDR3, stop codons, out-of-frame junctions, or ambiguous translated residues. V3J clonotypes were defined as sequences sharing the same inferred V gene, J gene, and CDR3 amino acid sequence. The percentage overlap between two repertoires was calculated by dividing the number of shared unique clonotypes by the size of the smaller repertoire. Richness of each repertoire was evaluated using RTK rarefaction, the Chao1 estimator, and Recon v2.1 estimates of unobserved clonotypes. For all TCRbeta clonotypes obtained by the gDNA method from several donors, generation probabilities were computed with OLGA. The table comes from immuneACCESS by way of TCRdb, which keeps in-frame sequences with V and J called. Part of the clones is missing from these tables; in studies checked, under half for an unresolved V gene and the rest for unknown reasons. V and J calls and clone size come straight from that table; D and trimming were deduced from the DNA. Recorded for this sample are hundreds of thousands of clones; about 95% of them occurred a single time. The ten biggest clones cover around 0.1% of the sample.

On the study overall, not on this receptor specifically: Sampling was restricted to blood, and TCR repertoires in tissue are likely to differ from TCR repertoires in blood. Even with the large sequencing depth, rarefaction of the sorted-subset datasets indicated that sequencing was incomplete. Across four donors, approximately 5% of naive CD4, approximately 3.5% of naive CD8, approximately 2.5% of memory CD4, and roughly 0.41% of memory CD8 clonotypes were shared. Pairwise subsampling indicated that sequencing depth was expected to affect the degree of clonotype sharing among donors. The small number of donors limited the genetic and exposure-history diversity represented. Compared with non-shared clonotypes, clonotypes shared by all four sorted-subset donors had higher generation probabilities. Naive subsets generally had larger estimated clonotype richness than memory subsets did.

This chain joins TRBV7-9 to TRBJ2-7; a weak D assignment points to TRBD2 (6 bases agree). The sequenced sample consisted of naive CD8+ T cells sorted from blood. The cell subset or site label corresponds to: CD45RA+CCR7+. The origin of this receptor is a woman younger than 45 in good health. The CDR3 corresponds to CASSSSSRGLEQYF. The bases are TGTGCCAGCAGCTCCTCCAGTCGGGGGTTAGAGCAGTACTTC. The full variable domain, with segments outside the CDR3 supplied by the reference TRBV7-9 and TRBJ2-7 proteins, appears as DTGVSQNPRHKITKRGQNVTFRCDPISEHNRLYWYRQTLGQGPEFLTYFQNEAQLEKSRLLSDRFSAERPKGSFSTLEIQRTEQGDSAMYLCASSSSSRGLEQYFGPGTRLTVT.